This T cell receptor beta chain derives from a study of human T cells and chemical hapten exposure. Overall study context: Patch testing placed 0.01% DPC on the upper back, with readings at 6 days.

About this clonotype: Antigen unknown.

In germline, CDR1 is MNHEY, CDR2 SVGEGT. This CDR3 comprises 15 residues. Trimming removed 4 bases from V and 10 bases from J; junction bases left unmatched: 10. As to time point: patch test 1, 2 weeks after DPC sensitization. This sample's treatment: therapeutic diphenylcyclopropenone sensitization with weekly scalp DPC. General observations from the study: TCRs at a frequency above 1 in 1000 stayed unchanged with DPC sensitization.

TCRdb called the RACE reads again in MiXCR, with one record for every CDR3 protein. The repertoire holds 150,000 to 200,000 distinct CDR3 sequences, with about 14% as singletons. The sequences come from whole blood, collected in connection with sensitization to the hapten diphenylcyclopropenone (DPC). The rearrangement joins TRBV6-2 or TRBV6-3 to TRBJ2-1, with 10 positions matching TRBD1. The receptor comes from a woman aged 25 to 45 with alopecia areata. Some clones in this sample may be carry-over from other donors' samples. The CDR3 here is CASSSPTGTGVEQFF. DNA of the CDR3: TGTGCCAGCAGTTCCCCAACCGGGACAGGGGTAGAGCAGTTCTTC.